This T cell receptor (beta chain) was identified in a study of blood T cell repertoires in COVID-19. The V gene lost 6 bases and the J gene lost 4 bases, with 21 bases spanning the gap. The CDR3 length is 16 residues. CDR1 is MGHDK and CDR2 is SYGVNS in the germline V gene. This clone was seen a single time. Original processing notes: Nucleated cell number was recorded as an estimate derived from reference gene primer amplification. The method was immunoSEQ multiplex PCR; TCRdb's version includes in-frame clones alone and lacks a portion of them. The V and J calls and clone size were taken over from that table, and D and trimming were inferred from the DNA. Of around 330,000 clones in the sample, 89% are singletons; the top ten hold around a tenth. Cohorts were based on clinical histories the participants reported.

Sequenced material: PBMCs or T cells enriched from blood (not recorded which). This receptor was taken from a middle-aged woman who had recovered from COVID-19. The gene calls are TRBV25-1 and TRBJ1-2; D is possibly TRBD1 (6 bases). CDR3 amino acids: CASRASRDRTTYGYTF. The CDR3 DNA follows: TGTGCCAGCAGAGCATCCCGTGACAGGACGACCTATGGCTACACCTTC.